This record looks at one TCR beta chain sequence and its context. Original analysis: Reference gene primer amplification gave nucleated cell count estimates. Profiling relied on immunoSEQ multiplex PCR, and the TCRdb table lists in-frame clones only, not all of them. V and J calls and clone size are given by that table; D and trimming were obtained from the DNA. The sample lists some 160,000 clones; 65% to 90% were seen once. The germline V gene encodes CDR1 SGHAT and CDR2 FQNNGV. The CDR3 length is 17 residues. The J segment lost 3 bases and the V segment lost 5 bases, leaving 6 bases of the junction unmatched. The data originate from a study of blood T cell repertoires in COVID-19. Study context: Sites in the United States, Italy and Spain provided acute and convalescent COVID-19 samples. T cells, B-cell-depleted T cells, or PBMCs supplied cDNA or gDNA.

The TCR originated in a human donor in a cohort sampled during active COVID-19. Sample: peripheral blood. The rearrangement links TRBV11-2 to TRBJ2-6, with 11 bases fitting TRBD1. The CDR3 reads CASSRGQGAFGANVLTF. The CDR3 DNA sequence: TGTGCCAGCAGCCGAGGACAGGGGGCTTTTGGGGCCAACGTCCTGACTTTC.